This is a list of T cell receptor beta chains from one sample in a study of OX40 agonist ivuxolimab in advanced cancers. The method was immunoSEQ multiplex PCR; TCRdb's version includes in-frame clones alone and lacks a portion of them. The table includes about 16,000 clones, approximately 84% detected once. The material was CD4+ or CD8+ T cells sorted from blood, obtained in a trial of the OX40 agonist ivuxolimab. Receptors were obtained from an adult with an advanced solid tumor such as melanoma, head and neck, liver or kidney cancer. Both conserved end residues are part of each CDR3. A D gene is named only where the DNA matches it firmly. Some rows mark clone size as missing; the rest say once, few, many or name a class of expanded clone.

j_call	clone_size	d_call	v_call	cdr3_aa	cdr3_nt
TRBJ2-1	once	NA	TRBV5-1	CASSGGLVNEQFF	TGCGCCAGCAGCGGGGGGCTAGTCAATGAGCAGTTCTTC
TRBJ1-1	NA	NA	TRBV6-5	CASSLGTEAFF	TGTGCCAGCAGTTTGGGCACTGAAGCTTTCTTT
TRBJ1-2	NA	TRBD1	TRBV27	CASRPGQLYGYTF	TGTGCCAGCAGGCCGGGACAGCTCTATGGCTACACCTTC
TRBJ2-1	NA	NA	TRBV6-6	CASSYGQSPNEQFF	TGTGCCAGCAGTTATGGCCAATCGCCAAATGAGCAGTTCTTC
TRBJ2-2	NA	NA	TRBV29-1	CSVGGTNTGELFF	TGCAGCGTTGGAGGGACGAACACCGGGGAGCTGTTTTTT
TRBJ2-2	NA	NA	TRBV9	CASSVVPSDTGELFF	TGTGCCAGCAGCGTAGTACCTAGCGACACCGGGGAGCTGTTTTTT
TRBJ2-5	NA	NA	TRBV20-1	CSASQAFLQYF	TGCAGTGCTAGTCAGGCGTTCCTGCAGTACTTC
TRBJ2-7	few	NA	TRBV6-1	CASSDYEQYF	TGTGCCAGCAGTGACTACGAGCAGTACTTC
TRBJ1-2	NA	NA	TRBV7-2	CATRGLYGYTF	TGTGCCACTCGGGGGCTCTATGGCTACACCTTC
TRBJ2-7	NA	TRBD2	TRBV19	CASSQLAGAHEQYF	TGTGCCAGTAGCCAACTAGCGGGAGCCCACGAGCAGTACTTC
TRBJ1-3	NA	NA	TRBV7-2	CASSLGIPGISGNTIYF	TGTGCCAGCAGCTTAGGGATCCCAGGGATCTCCGGAAACACCATATATTTT
TRBJ1-5	NA	TRBD1	TRBV2	CASMKGTGPNQPQHF	TGTGCCAGCATGAAAGGGACAGGCCCAAATCAGCCCCAGCATTTT
TRBJ2-1	once	NA	TRBV5-6	CASSETERRHEQFF	TGTGCCAGCAGCGAGACGGAGCGGAGGCATGAGCAGTTCTTC
TRBJ2-7	many	NA	TRBV7-9	CASSYEGANEQYF	TGTGCCAGCAGCTATGAAGGGGCGAACGAGCAGTACTTC
TRBJ2-7	once	TRBD1	TRBV19	CASSEGTGGFSYEQYF	TGTGCCAGTAGTGAGGGGACAGGGGGCTTTTCGTACGAGCAGTACTTC
TRBJ2-7	NA	TRBD2	TRBV27	CASREGLAPYEQYF	TGTGCCAGCAGGGAGGGACTAGCTCCCTACGAGCAGTACTTC
TRBJ2-2	NA	NA	TRBV4-1	CASRLRENTGELFF	TGCGCCAGCAGGCTCAGGGAGAACACCGGGGAGCTGTTTTTT
TRBJ2-7	NA	TRBD1	TRBV15	CATSGPGTGDHEQYF	TGTGCCACCAGCGGGCCCGGGACAGGGGACCACGAGCAGTACTTC
TRBJ2-2	NA	NA	TRBV4-3	CASSLAGPGELFF	TGCGCCAGCAGCCTCGCCGGCCCCGGGGAGCTGTTTTTT
TRBJ2-4	NA	TRBD2	TRBV29-1	CSVAGLAGVLF	TGCAGCGTGGCTGGACTAGCGGGAGTCCTCTTC
TRBJ2-7	NA	NA	TRBV4-3	CASSQDAGSYEQYF	TGCGCCAGCAGCCAAGACGCAGGGTCCTACGAGCAGTACTTC
TRBJ2-1	NA	NA	TRBV9	CASSALGGDEQFF	TGTGCCAGCAGCGCCTTGGGCGGGGATGAGCAGTTCTTC
TRBJ2-3	NA	NA	TRBV5-1	CASRSLTSADTQYF	TGCGCCAGCAGGTCCCTCACATCAGCAGATACGCAGTATTTT
TRBJ2-3	NA	NA	TRBV6-5	CASSSPSATQYF	TGTGCCAGCAGTTCCCCCTCGGCTACGCAGTATTTT
TRBJ2-2	NA	TRBD2	TRBV27	CASSFGREKGGELFF	TGTGCCAGCAGTTTCGGGCGGGAGAAGGGCGGGGAGCTGTTTTTT
TRBJ1-4	NA	TRBD1	TRBV9	CASSAQGAFEKLFF	TGTGCCAGCAGCGCACAGGGGGCGTTTGAAAAACTGTTTTTT
TRBJ2-3	NA	NA	TRBV14	CASSHDSRGTQYF	TGTGCCAGCAGCCATGACAGCCGGGGTACGCAGTATTTT
TRBJ2-2	NA	NA	TRBV18	CASSQPPGPVNNTGELFF	TGTGCCAGCTCACAGCCTCCGGGTCCCGTCAACAACACCGGGGAGCTGTTTTTT
TRBJ2-1	NA	NA	TRBV5-4	CASSAQENEQFF	TGTGCCAGCAGCGCTCAGGAGAATGAGCAGTTCTTC
TRBJ2-7	NA	NA	TRBV4-1	CASSAAGPSYEQYF	TGCGCCAGCAGCGCCGCGGGACCCTCTTACGAGCAGTACTTC
TRBJ2-7	NA	NA	TRBV4-3	CASSQDKGDYEQYF	TGCGCCAGCAGCCAAGATAAGGGGGACTACGAGCAGTACTTC
TRBJ2-7	NA	TRBD1	TRBV7-9	CASSTQGVFYEQYF	TGTGCCAGCAGCACACAGGGGGTCTTCTACGAGCAGTACTTC
TRBJ2-2	NA	NA	TRBV18	CASSLGANTGELFF	TGTGCCAGCTCACTGGGCGCGAATACCGGGGAGCTGTTTTTT
TRBJ2-5	NA	NA	TRBV27	CASSFGHSQETQYF	TGTGCCAGCAGTTTCGGTCATAGCCAAGAGACCCAGTACTTC
TRBJ2-1	NA	NA	TRBV11-3	CASSLRGPHEQFF	TGTGCCAGCAGCTTAAGGGGACCTCATGAGCAGTTCTTC
TRBJ2-2	NA	TRBD2	TRBV11-2	CASRFTGTSGRANTGELFF	TGTGCCAGCAGATTCACCGGGACTAGCGGGAGGGCGAACACCGGGGAGCTGTTTTTT